Sequencing of this TCR beta chain was carried out in a study of beta chain features in type 1 diabetes. Study-level findings and limits: VDJ junctions sequenced from type 1 diabetes patients showed fewer insertions and more deletions. Shortening of TCRB CDR3s, moderate but significant, appeared in all four CD4+ subsets of Type 1 diabetes patients.

Investigators reverse transcribed all isolated RNA, so they sequenced expressed TCRB transcripts. About 3.7 million reads on average were seen across naive, central memory and regulatory T cell samples. Here immunoSEQ multiplex PCR was the method, and the copy in TCRdb shows in-frame clones only, minus some. The repertoire has tens of thousands of clones, 42% of them found once; the top ten carry roughly 1.5%. Germline trimming cut 3 bases from V and 2 bases from J; bases unmatched to any gene: 4. Germline assignment: CDR1 KGHSH and CDR2 LQKENI. The CDR3 totals 15 residues. With respect to this clone: What it recognizes is unknown.

The J gene is TRBJ1-1, the V gene TRBV18; 9 nucleotides agree with TRBD1. The sample was Tregs from blood. This TCR was recovered from a young man with type 1 diabetes. Written as DNA, the CDR3 is TGTGCCAGCTCACCTCGGACAGGGGTCAACACTGAAGCTTTCTTT. It translates to CASSPRTGVNTEAFF.